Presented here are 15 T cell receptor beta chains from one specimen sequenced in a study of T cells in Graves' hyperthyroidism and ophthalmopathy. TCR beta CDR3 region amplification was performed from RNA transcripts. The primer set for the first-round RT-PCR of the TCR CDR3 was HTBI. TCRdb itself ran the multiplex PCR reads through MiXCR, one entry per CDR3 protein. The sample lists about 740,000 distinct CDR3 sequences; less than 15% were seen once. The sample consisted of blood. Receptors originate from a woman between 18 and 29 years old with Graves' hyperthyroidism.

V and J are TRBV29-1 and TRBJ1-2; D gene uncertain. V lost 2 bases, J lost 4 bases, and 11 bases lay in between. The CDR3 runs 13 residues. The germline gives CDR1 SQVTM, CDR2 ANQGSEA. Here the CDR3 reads CSVEFRGFYGYTF. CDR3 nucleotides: TGCAGCGTTGAATTCCGAGGATTCTATGGCTACACCTTC.

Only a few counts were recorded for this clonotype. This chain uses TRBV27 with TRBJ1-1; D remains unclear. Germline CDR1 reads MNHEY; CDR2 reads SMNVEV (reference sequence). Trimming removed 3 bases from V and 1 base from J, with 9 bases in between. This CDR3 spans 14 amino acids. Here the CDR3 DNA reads TGTGCCAGCAGTTTTGCAGGCCGGAACACTGAAGCTTTCTTT. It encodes CASSFAGRNTEAFF.

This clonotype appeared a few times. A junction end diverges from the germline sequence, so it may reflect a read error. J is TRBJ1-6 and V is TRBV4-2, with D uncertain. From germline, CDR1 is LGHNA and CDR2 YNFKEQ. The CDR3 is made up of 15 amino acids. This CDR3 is CASSQDGGRSSPPHF. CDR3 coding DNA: TGTGCCAGCAGCCAAGATGGAGGCAGGTCTTCACCCCCCCACTTT.

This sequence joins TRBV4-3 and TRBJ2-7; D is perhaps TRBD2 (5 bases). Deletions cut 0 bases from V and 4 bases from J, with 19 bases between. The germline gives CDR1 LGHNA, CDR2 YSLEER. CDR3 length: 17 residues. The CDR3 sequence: CASSQDYPTEEAYEQYF. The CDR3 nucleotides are TGCGCCAGCAGCCAAGACTACCCGACGGAGGAGGCTTACGAGCAGTACTTC.

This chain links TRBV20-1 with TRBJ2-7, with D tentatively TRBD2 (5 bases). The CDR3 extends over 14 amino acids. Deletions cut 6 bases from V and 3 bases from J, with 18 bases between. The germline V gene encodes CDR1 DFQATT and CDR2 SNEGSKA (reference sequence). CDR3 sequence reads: CSAPKGATGYEQYF. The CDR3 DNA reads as TGCAGTGCCCCGAAGGGAGCTACGGGCTACGAGCAGTACTTC.

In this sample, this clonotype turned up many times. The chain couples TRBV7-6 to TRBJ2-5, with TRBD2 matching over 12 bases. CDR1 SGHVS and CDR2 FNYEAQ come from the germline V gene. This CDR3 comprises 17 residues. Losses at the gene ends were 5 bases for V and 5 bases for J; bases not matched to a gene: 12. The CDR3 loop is CASSPRLAGDIRETQYF. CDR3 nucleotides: TGTGCCAGCAGCCCAAGACTAGCGGGGGATATTAGGGAGACCCAGTACTTC.

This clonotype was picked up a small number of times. This chain's CDR3 is CSARNGSENIQYF. The CDR3 bases are TGCAGTGCTAGAAACGGGTCGGAGAACATTCAGTACTTC. The chain carries TRBV20-1 and TRBJ2-4; D not certain. V lost 2 bases and J lost 7, with 12 bases in between. CDR1 is DFQATT and CDR2 is SNEGSKA in the germline V gene (reference sequence). This CDR3 region has 13 residues.

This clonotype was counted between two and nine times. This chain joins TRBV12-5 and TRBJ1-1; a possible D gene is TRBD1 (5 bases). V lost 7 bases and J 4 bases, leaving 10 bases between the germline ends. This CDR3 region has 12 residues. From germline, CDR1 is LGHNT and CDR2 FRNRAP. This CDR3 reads CASVGDSTEAFF. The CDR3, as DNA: TGTGCTAGTGTGGGGGATTCCACTGAAGCTTTCTTT.

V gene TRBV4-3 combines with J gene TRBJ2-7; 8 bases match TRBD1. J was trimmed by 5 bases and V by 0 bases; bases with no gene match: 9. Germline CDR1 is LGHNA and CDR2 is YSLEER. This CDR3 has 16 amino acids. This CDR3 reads CASSQDLGQGLNEQYF. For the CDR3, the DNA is TGCGCCAGCAGCCAAGATCTTGGACAGGGCCTTAACGAGCAGTACTTC.

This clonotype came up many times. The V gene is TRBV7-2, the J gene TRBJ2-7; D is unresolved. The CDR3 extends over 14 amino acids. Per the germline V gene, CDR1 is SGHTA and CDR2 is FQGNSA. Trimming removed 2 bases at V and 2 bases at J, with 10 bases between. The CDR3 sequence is CASSLSPGPYEQYF. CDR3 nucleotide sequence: TGTGCCAGCAGCTTATCCCCCGGTCCCTACGAGCAGTACTTC.

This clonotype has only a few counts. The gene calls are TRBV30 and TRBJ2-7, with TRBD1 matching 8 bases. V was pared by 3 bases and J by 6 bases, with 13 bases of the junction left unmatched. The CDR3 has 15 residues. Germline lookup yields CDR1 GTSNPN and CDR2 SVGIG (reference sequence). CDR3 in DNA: TGTGCCTGGAGCGAGGGACAGGCAGGGCACGGCGAGCAGTACTTC. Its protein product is CAWSEGQAGHGEQYF.

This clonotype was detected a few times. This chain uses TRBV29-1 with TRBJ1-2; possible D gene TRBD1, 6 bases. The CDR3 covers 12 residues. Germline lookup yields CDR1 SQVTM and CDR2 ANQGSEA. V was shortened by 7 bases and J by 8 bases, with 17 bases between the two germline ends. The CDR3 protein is CSGVRGIQGYTF. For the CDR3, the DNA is TGCAGCGGGGTCAGGGGAATTCAAGGCTACACCTTC.

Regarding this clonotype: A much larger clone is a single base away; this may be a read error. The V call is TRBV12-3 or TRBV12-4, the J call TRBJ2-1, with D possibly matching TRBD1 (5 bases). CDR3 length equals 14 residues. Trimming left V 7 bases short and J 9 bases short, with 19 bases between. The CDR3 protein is CASNLYRRLGEQFF. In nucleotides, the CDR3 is TGTGCCAGCAATTTGTACAGGAGACTCGGTGAGCAGTTCTTC.

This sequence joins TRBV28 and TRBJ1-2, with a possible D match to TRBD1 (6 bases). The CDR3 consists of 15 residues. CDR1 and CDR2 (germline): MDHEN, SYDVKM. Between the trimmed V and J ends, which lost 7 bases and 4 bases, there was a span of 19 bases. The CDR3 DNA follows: TGTGCCAGCACTCCGACAGGTGAACCCTTCTATGGCTACACCTTC. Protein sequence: CASTPTGEPFYGYTF.

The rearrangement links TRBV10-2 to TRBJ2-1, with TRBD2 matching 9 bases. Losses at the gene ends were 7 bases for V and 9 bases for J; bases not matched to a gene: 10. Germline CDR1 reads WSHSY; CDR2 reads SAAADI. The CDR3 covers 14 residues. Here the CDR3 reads CASILGGRGTEQFF. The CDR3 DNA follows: TGCGCCAGCATCTTGGGCGGGAGGGGGACTGAGCAGTTCTTC.